The present T cell receptor beta chain was sequenced within a study of blood T cell repertoires in COVID-19 (TCRdb year 2020). Some background on the complete study: Samples from collaborators originated in the United States, Italy and Spain and spanned both the acute and convalescent phases of COVID-19. The prospective study material was composed of cDNA or gDNA derived from T cells, B-cell-depleted T cells, or PBMCs. Deeply sampled blood TCRbeta repertoires from subjects exposed to, actively infected with, or recovered from COVID-19 were included in the dataset. The repertoires were released in a freely available public database intended as a resource for research on the immune response to SARS-CoV-2. The samples were drawn from two sources: the first 160 participants of the ongoing ImmuneRACE study, and 1,254 subjects contributed by 6 global collaborators. Nearly every sample came with metadata listing a de-identified subject ID, COVID-19 status, age in years and sex. Where HLA class I and class II types were available, the types were taken from metadata supplied by the sample provider, not from assay-based typing.

The study at large found these results: Clinical and demographic metadata were provided uncurated, with the amount varying by source and participant.

A remark on this clone: The antigen it binds to is not known. One base away there is no much larger clone; base qualities are not given.

TCRbeta CDR3 regions were amplified from genomic DNA using the immunoSEQ Assay, a bias-controlled multiplex PCR. Under the source paper's analysis protocol: The number of nucleated cells in each sample was estimated from the amplification of reference gene primers within the assay. Sequence reads were collapsed and filtered to measure the absolute abundance of every unique TCRbeta CDR3 rearrangement. Productive Simpson clonality was computed per sample as the square root of Simpson's diversity index over productive rearrangements. This is the immuneACCESS table as TCRdb keeps it, with only in-frame sequences that have V and J called. A part of the clones is gone; compared with another copy, unresolved V genes explain less than half, and the rest is unexplained. The DNA was the basis for D and trimming; V, J and clone size are from that table. For this sample there are approximately 160,000 clones; under 95% appear just once. 15% to 20% of the sample goes to the ten largest clones.

The collaborating institutions used their own protocols to collect whole blood in K2EDTA tubes. Collaborator samples were shipped for TCRbeta analysis as frozen whole blood, isolated PBMCs, or DNA extracted from either sample type. The origin of this receptor is a man between 60 and 70 years old with active or convalescent COVID-19. The sequencing sample was made of peripheral blood.

The DNA sequence is given as TGTGCCAGCAGCCAAGAGGGACTGCTAGCGGGTTTCTACGAGCAGTACTTC. Its product reads: CASSQEGLLAGFYEQYF. Recombination linked TRBV3-1 (or the pseudogene TRBV3-2) to TRBJ2-7; 8 nucleotides in the junction match TRBD2. Reading from cysteine to phenylalanine, the CDR3 counts 17 amino acids. Only the CDR3 DNA stays, 51 bases, in frame from base 1. The germline V gene (reference sequence) specifies LGHDT as CDR1 and YNNKEL as CDR2. V lost 0 bases and J lost 3 bases, and the count of bases not matched to a germline gene is 10.